Listed here are 14 T cell receptor beta chains from one sample, sequenced in a study of blood T cell repertoires in COVID-19. Repertoires were generated with immunoSEQ multiplex PCR, while TCRdb's copy carries only in-frame clones and drops some. Of fewer than 80,000 clones in the sample, 73% were seen once. The sequenced material came from peripheral blood. The receptors come from a man between 60 and 75 years old with acute or convalescent COVID-19.

The chain has TRBV30 and TRBJ2-5; a weak D match, TRBD1 (5 bases). Trimming shortened V by 0 bases and J by 4 bases, and 6 bases separated the two germline ends. The CDR3 extends over 12 amino acids. Germline CDR1 is GTSNPN and CDR2 is SVGIG (reference sequence). CDR3 sequence reads: CAWSVQGETQYF. For the CDR3, the DNA is TGTGCCTGGAGTGTCCAGGGAGAGACCCAGTACTTC.

The table lists this clone with a count of one. The J gene is TRBJ1-2, the V gene TRBV6-5, with 10 bases aligning to TRBD1. The CDR3 sequence is 15 residues long. Losses at the gene ends were 7 bases for V and 5 bases for J; bases not matched to a gene: 10. Per the germline V gene, CDR1 is MNHEY and CDR2 is SVGAGI. The CDR3 bases are TGTGCCAGCAATCCCGGGACAGGGGAGGGATATGGCTACACCTTC. It translates to CASNPGTGEGYGYTF.

This clone was observed a few times. The chain couples TRBV19 to TRBJ2-3; D perhaps matches TRBD2 (5 bases). This CDR3 is built from 16 residues. Trimming left V 5 bases short and J 0 bases short, with 15 bases between. CDR1 LNHDA and CDR2 SQIVND come from the germline V gene (reference sequence). The CDR3 region is CASSYGIGTSTDTQYF. The CDR3 bases are TGTGCCAGTAGTTACGGGATAGGAACTAGCACAGATACGCAGTATTTT.

This sequence joins TRBV15 and TRBJ2-5; 9 positions match TRBD2. Unmatched junction bases numbered 9, after V lost 0 bases and J lost 4 bases. CDR1 is LNHNV and CDR2 is YYDKDF in the germline V gene (reference sequence). The CDR3 consists of 17 residues. CDR3 bases: TGTGCCACCAGCAGAGATCGTGGCGGGGGGGCTGGAGAGACCCAGTACTTC. It specifies CATSRDRGGGAGETQYF.

This clone was seen a single time. The chain has TRBV11-3 and TRBJ2-1, with a possible D match to TRBD1 (5 bases). The CDR3 covers 13 residues. The V end lost 9 bases, the J end lost 9 bases, and 18 bases lay between the germline ends. CDR1 and CDR2 from the germline V gene are SGHNT and YENEEA. CDR3 in DNA: TGTGCCAGTAGGGGCTCCACTTCGGGTGAGCAGTTCTTC. Translation: CASRGSTSGEQFF.

This chain links TRBV5-1 with TRBJ2-7; TRBD2 matches at 8 bases. The CDR3 contains 15 residues. Germline values: CDR1 SGHRS, CDR2 YFSETQ. J lost 2 bases, V lost 6 bases, and 10 bases had no gene match. CDR3 loop: CASTLRGGAPYEQYF. The CDR3 DNA reads TGCGCCAGCACCCTCCGGGGGGGAGCCCCCTACGAGCAGTACTTC.

This clone has a handful of counts. The chain recombines TRBV5-4 with TRBJ1-1; D unclear. The germline CDR1 and CDR2 sequences are SGHNT and YYREEE (reference sequence). The CDR3 has 13 amino acids. The V end was cut by 4 bases, the J end by 9 bases, with 16 bases between. The CDR3 region is CASSADSMRKAFF. CDR3 coding DNA: TGTGCCAGCAGCGCCGACTCCATGCGAAAAGCTTTCTTT. Full variable domain (missing parts from reference TRBV5-4 and TRBJ1-1): ETGVTQSPTHLIKTRGQQVTLRCSSQSGHNTVSWYQQALGQGPQFIFQYYREEENGRGNFPPRFSGLQFPNYSSELNVNALELDDSALYLCASSADSMRKAFFGQGTRLTVV.

The rearrangement joins TRBV4-1 to TRBJ2-4; no firm D call. Trimming took 0 bases from V and 6 from J, leaving 15 bases between them. The CDR3 spans 16 residues. Germline V gene data show CDR1 as MGHRA and CDR2 as YSYEKL. Here the CDR3 DNA reads TGCGCCAGCAGCCAAGATCGCGGAGAAAGAATAAACATTCAGTACTTC. This gives the protein CASSQDRGERINIQYF.

V gene TRBV3-1 (or the pseudogene TRBV3-2) combines with J gene TRBJ1-4; D may be TRBD1 (6 bases). The CDR3 runs 15 residues. From germline, CDR1 is LGHDT and CDR2 YNNKEL (reference sequence). Trimming left V 8 bases short and J 3 bases short, with 16 bases between. CDR3 loop: CASSQWGPSNEKLFF. The DNA of the CDR3 is TGTGCCAGCTCCCAATGGGGGCCGTCTAATGAAAAACTGTTTTTT.

The gene calls are TRBV28 and TRBJ2-7, with 7 bases identical to TRBD1. Germline values: CDR1 MDHEN, CDR2 SYDVKM. This CDR3 contains 14 residues. The junction had 4 bases not matched to a gene; V was cut back by 4 bases and J by 1 base. CDR3 residues: CASSSGQFSYEQYF. The CDR3 DNA follows: TGTGCCAGCAGTTCGGGACAGTTTTCCTACGAGCAGTACTTC.

This clone has more than one count but fewer than ten. V and J are TRBV5-1 and TRBJ1-1; tentatively, D is TRBD1 (6 bases). V was cut by 3 bases and J by 4 bases, with 16 bases left in between. The CDR3 has 15 residues. In germline, CDR1 is SGHRS, CDR2 YFSETQ. The CDR3 coding sequence is TGCGCCAGCAGCTCAGAGGGGGGGCGGAGCACTGAAGCTTTCTTT. This sequence encodes CASSSEGGRSTEAFF.

This clone was observed once. This chain joins TRBV7-3 and TRBJ2-5; TRBD2 might be the D (5 bases). Germline CDR1 reads SGHTA; CDR2 reads FQGTGA. The CDR3 contains 13 residues. V gave up 4 bases and J gave up 4 bases, with 10 bases separating them. This chain's CDR3 is CASSSGLLETQYF. CDR3 coding DNA: TGTGCCAGCAGCTCAGGACTTTTAGAGACCCAGTACTTC.

The chain is built from TRBV5-6 and TRBJ2-1, with D maybe TRBD1 (5 bases). V lost 2 bases and J 5 bases, leaving 8 bases between the germline ends. CDR1 and CDR2 from the germline V gene are SGHDT and YYEEEE. The CDR3 is made up of 13 amino acids. The CDR3 DNA reads as TGTGCCAGCAGCTTTTCGGACAACAATGAGCAGTTCTTC. It is translated as CASSFSDNNEQFF.

The chain has TRBV15 and TRBJ2-5; the match to TRBD1 covers 9 bases. This CDR3 is built from 15 residues. Germline V gene lookup returns CDR1 LNHNV and CDR2 YYDKDF (reference sequence). After removal of 2 bases from V and 2 bases from J, the junction contained 3 bases not matched to a gene. CDR3 in DNA: TGTGCCACCAGCAGAACCGGGACAGGGCAAGAGACCCAGTACTTC. As protein: CATSRTGTGQETQYF.